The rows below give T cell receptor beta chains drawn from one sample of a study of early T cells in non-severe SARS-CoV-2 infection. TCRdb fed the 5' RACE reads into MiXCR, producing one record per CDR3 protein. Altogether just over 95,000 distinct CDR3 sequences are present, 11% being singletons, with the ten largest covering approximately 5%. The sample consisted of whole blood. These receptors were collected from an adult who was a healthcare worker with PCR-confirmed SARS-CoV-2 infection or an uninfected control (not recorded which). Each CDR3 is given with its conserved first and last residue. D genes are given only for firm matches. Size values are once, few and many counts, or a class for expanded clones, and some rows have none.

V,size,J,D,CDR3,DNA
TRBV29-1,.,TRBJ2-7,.,CSVVFQGQFDVQYF,TGCAGCGTTGTCTTCCAGGGGCAATTCGACGTGCAGTACTTC
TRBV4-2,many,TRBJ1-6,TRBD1,CASSRLDRGGSPLHF,TGTGCCAGCAGCCGATTAGACAGGGGAGGTTCACCCCTCCACTTT
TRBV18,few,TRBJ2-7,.,CASSPRLGVEDEQYF,TGTGCCAGCTCACCACGGTTGGGGGTAGAGGACGAGCAGTACTTC
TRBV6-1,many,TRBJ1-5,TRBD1,CASSPSFLTGGNQPQHF,TGTGCCAGCAGTCCGAGCTTCCTGACAGGGGGGAATCAGCCCCAGCATTTT
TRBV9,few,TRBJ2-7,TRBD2,CASSTSGRAWEQYF,TGTGCCAGCAGCACCAGCGGGAGGGCGTGGGAGCAGTACTTC
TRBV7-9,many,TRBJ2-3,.,CASSSSNGADTQYF,TGTGCCAGCAGCTCATCCAACGGAGCAGATACGCAGTATTTT
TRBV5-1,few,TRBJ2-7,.,CASSLGRSLTINSYEQYF,TGCGCCAGCAGCTTGGGCAGGAGCCTTACCATCAACTCCTACGAGCAGTACTTC
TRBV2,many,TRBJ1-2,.,CASSERNYGYTF,TGTGCCAGCAGTGAACGTAACTATGGCTACACCTTC
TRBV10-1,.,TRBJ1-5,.,CASPQTGDQGNQPQHF,TGCGCCAGCCCTCAAACTGGGGACCAGGGCAATCAGCCCCAGCATTTT
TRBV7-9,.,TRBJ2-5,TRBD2,CASSLVAGGRETQYF,TGTGCCAGCAGCTTGGTAGCGGGAGGGCGAGAGACCCAGTACTTC
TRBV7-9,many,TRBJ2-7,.,CASSLVIHEQYF,TGTGCCAGCAGCTTAGTTATCCACGAGCAGTACTTC
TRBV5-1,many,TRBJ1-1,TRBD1,CASRGQGAVNTEAFF,TGCGCCAGCAGGGGCCAGGGGGCGGTGAACACTGAAGCTTTCTTT
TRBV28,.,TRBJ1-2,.,CASSLSGPRVQLGYTF,TGTGCCAGCAGTTTATCTGGGCCACGCGTTCAGCTCGGCTACACCTTC
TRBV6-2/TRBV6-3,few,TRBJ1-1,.,CASRRDLNTEAFF,TGTGCCAGCAGACGGGACTTGAACACTGAAGCTTTCTTT
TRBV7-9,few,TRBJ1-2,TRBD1,CASSPPGLQGGGYGYTF,TGTGCCAGCAGTCCTCCGGGCCTCCAGGGGGGTGGCTATGGCTACACCTTC
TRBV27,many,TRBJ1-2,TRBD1,CASRRSGGDGYTF,TGTGCCAGCAGAAGATCAGGGGGCGATGGCTACACCTTC
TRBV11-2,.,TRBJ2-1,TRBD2,CASSSASGVVSEQFF,TGTGCCAGCAGCTCGGCTAGCGGGGTGGTATCCGAGCAGTTCTTC
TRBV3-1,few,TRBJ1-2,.,CASSRGRSNYGYTF,TGTGCCAGCAGCCGAGGTAGATCTAACTATGGCTACACCTTC
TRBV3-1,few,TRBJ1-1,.,CASSPQQGWNTEAFF,TGTGCCAGCAGCCCCCAACAGGGATGGAACACTGAAGCTTTCTTT
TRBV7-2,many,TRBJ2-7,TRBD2,CASSSVGGGPYEQYF,TGTGCCAGCAGCTCAGTGGGCGGGGGGCCCTACGAGCAGTACTTC
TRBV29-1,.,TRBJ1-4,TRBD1,CSVAAGGWEKLFF,TGCAGCGTTGCGGCAGGGGGCTGGGAAAAACTGTTTTTT
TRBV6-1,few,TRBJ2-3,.,CASRPRGIVSDTQYF,TGTGCCAGTCGACCAAGGGGGATAGTTTCAGATACGCAGTATTTT
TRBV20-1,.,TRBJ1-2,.,CSARELFGGDYGYTF,TGCAGTGCTAGAGAATTATTTGGCGGAGACTATGGCTACACCTTC
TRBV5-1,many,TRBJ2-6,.,CASSLVSLISGANVLTF,TGCGCCAGCAGCTTGGTCAGTCTCATCTCTGGGGCCAACGTCCTGACTTTC
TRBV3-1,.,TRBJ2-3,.,CASCQVVRPDTQYF,TGTGCCAGCTGCCAAGTAGTTCGCCCGGATACGCAGTATTTT